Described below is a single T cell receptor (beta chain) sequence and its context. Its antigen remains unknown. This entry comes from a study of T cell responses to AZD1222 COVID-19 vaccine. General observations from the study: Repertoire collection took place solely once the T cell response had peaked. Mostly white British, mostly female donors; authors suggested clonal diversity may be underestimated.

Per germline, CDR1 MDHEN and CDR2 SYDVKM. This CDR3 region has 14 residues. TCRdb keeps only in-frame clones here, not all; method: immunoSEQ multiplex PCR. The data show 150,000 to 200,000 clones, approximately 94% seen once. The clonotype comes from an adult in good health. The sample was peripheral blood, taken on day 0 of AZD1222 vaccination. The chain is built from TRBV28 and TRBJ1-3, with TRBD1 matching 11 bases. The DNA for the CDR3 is TGTGCGGCCGGGACAGGGGGGATTGGAAACACCATATATTTT. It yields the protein CAAGTGGIGNTIYF.